Below are 32 T cell receptor beta chains sequenced from a single sample in a study of T cell responses to AZD1222 COVID-19 vaccine. Sequencing used immunoSEQ multiplex PCR; TCRdb keeps in-frame clones, though not all of them. The sample holds tens of thousands of clones, roughly nine tenths seen once. Specimen: peripheral blood, collected 28 days after the second AZD1222 dose. The receptors were gathered from an adult who received the AZD1222 COVID-19 vaccine.

The chain has TRBV5-4 and TRBJ2-7; 8 nucleotides match TRBD1. The V gene's germline CDR1 is SGHNT and CDR2 YYREEE (reference sequence). This CDR3 is built from 12 residues. Trimming cost V 4 bases and J 6 bases; bases outside gene matches: 3. The CDR3 sequence: CASSATGGEQYF. CDR3 in DNA: TGTGCCAGCAGCGCAACAGGGGGCGAGCAGTACTTC.

This clone appeared a few times. This chain uses TRBV14 with TRBJ2-1; 14 nucleotides match TRBD2. The J segment lost 9 bases and the V segment lost 10 bases, leaving 14 bases of the junction unmatched. Germline loops: CDR1 SGHDN, CDR2 FVKESK. The CDR3 spans 16 residues. The CDR3 nucleotides are TGTGCCATCGTCCCGGGACTAGCGGGAGAAAGCGGTGAGCAGTTCTTC. This translates into CAIVPGLAGESGEQFF.

The genes are TRBV27 and TRBJ2-1; unclear D gene. This CDR3 is 14 amino acids long. Between the trimmed V and J ends, which lost 8 bases and 5 bases, there was a span of 16 bases. Germline values: CDR1 MNHEY, CDR2 SMNVEV (reference sequence). CDR3 region: CASDGKDRDNEQFF. In DNA form, the CDR3 reads TGTGCCAGCGATGGAAAGGATCGGGACAATGAGCAGTTCTTC.

V usage is TRBV11-2 and J usage is TRBJ2-7; D is perhaps TRBD1 (5 bases). With 6 bases removed from V and 4 bases from J, the gap between germline ends came to 16 bases. Germline loops: CDR1 SGHAT, CDR2 FQNNGV. The CDR3 is 14 amino acids. The CDR3 nucleotides read TGTGCCAGCAGTCCCCCTTTAGGGGTGTACGAGCAGTACTTC. It encodes CASSPPLGVYEQYF. The full variable domain, with the rest looked up from reference TRBV11-2 and TRBJ2-7, is EAGVAQSPRYKIIEKRQSVAFWCNPISGHATLYWYQQILGQGPKLLIQFQNNGVVDDSQLPKDRFSAERLKGVDSTLKIQPAKLEDSAVYLCASSPPLGVYEQYFGPGTRLTVT.

This chain uses TRBV4-2 with TRBJ2-1; D uncertain. Germline CDR1 is LGHNA and CDR2 is YNFKEQ. With 0 bases removed from V and 0 bases from J, the gap between germline ends came to 9 bases. The CDR3 loop spans 16 amino acids. For the CDR3, the DNA is TGTGCCAGCAGCCAAGACCAACCCAGCTCCTACAATGAGCAGTTCTTC. Its protein is CASSQDQPSSYNEQFF.

The rearrangement joins TRBV5-1 to TRBJ1-1; D call uncertain. V was pared by 1 base and J by 1 base, with 8 bases between. Per the germline V gene, CDR1 is SGHRS and CDR2 is YFSETQ. The CDR3 has 14 residues. This chain's CDR3 is CASSLRTANTEAFF. CDR3 nucleotides: TGCGCCAGCAGCTTGAGAACCGCGAACACTGAAGCTTTCTTT.

V gene TRBV15 combines with J gene TRBJ1-6, with unresolved D. The CDR3 totals 16 residues. V was shortened by 0 bases and J by 4 bases, with 10 bases between the two germline ends. CDR1 is LNHNV and CDR2 is YYDKDF in the germline V gene (reference sequence). CDR3: CATSRDSGIYNSPLHF. DNA of the CDR3: TGTGCCACCAGCAGAGATTCCGGGATTTATAATTCACCCCTCCACTTT.

The CDR3 DNA reads TGTGCCAGCAGTTCACGAGGGACGGTGAACACTGAAGCTTTCTTT. Its translation is CASSSRGTVNTEAFF. The chain employs TRBV28 and TRBJ1-1; D perhaps matches TRBD1 (5 bases). Deletions cut 4 bases from V and 0 bases from J, with 12 bases between. Germline V CDR1 and CDR2: MDHEN, SYDVKM. CDR3 length equals 15 residues.

The chain links TRBV28 to TRBJ2-1, with D perhaps matching TRBD1 (5 bases). From germline, CDR1 is MDHEN and CDR2 SYDVKM. The ends were cut back, 5 bases at V and 3 bases at J, with 11 bases in the middle. The CDR3 extends over 14 amino acids. CDR3 residues: CASSQGFRYNEQFF. The CDR3 coding sequence is TGTGCCAGCAGTCAGGGTTTTCGCTACAATGAGCAGTTCTTC.

The chain links TRBV25-1 to TRBJ1-5, with D unresolved. The CDR3 totals 14 residues. The V end was cut by 4 bases, the J end by 9 bases, with 16 bases between. Germline CDR1 MGHDK, CDR2 SYGVNS. The DNA for the CDR3 is TGTGCCAGCAGTGTGGTTGGCAGCCCTTGGCCCCAGCATTTT. Amino acid sequence: CASSVVGSPWPQHF.

V usage is TRBV2 and J usage is TRBJ1-2; TRBD1 agrees at 7 bases. CDR3 length: 13 residues. V gave up 5 bases and J gave up 7 bases; unmatched junction bases: 7. Germline V gene lookup returns CDR1 SNHLY and CDR2 FYNNEI. DNA for the CDR3: TGTGCCAGCAGTCAGGGGGGCGAGGGTGGCTACACCTTC. This gives the protein CASSQGGEGGYTF.

This chain uses TRBV7-9 with TRBJ1-1; a possible D gene is TRBD1 (6 bases). Trimming cost V 3 bases and J 4 bases, with 9 bases left between them. CDR1 is SEHNR and CDR2 is FQNEAQ in the germline V gene (reference sequence). The CDR3 is 13 amino acids. Here the CDR3 reads CASSFVGATEAFF. In DNA form, the CDR3 reads TGTGCCAGCAGCTTCGTGGGGGCCACTGAAGCTTTCTTT.

This clone appeared once. The chain couples TRBV7-2 to TRBJ2-7; D perhaps matches TRBD1 (5 bases). V dropped 4 bases and J dropped 2 bases, with 18 bases sitting between them. This CDR3 has 16 residues. Germline V gene sequence: CDR1 SGHTA, CDR2 FQGNSA. The DNA for the CDR3 is TGTGCCAGCAGCTCCCCTGGGGCAGGTCCTCCCTACGAGCAGTACTTC. Translated: CASSSPGAGPPYEQYF.

The chain has TRBV23-1 and TRBJ2-2; 8 bases are a match to TRBD1. TRBV23-1 is given ORF status, its function remaining uncertain. The CDR3 runs 12 residues. The CDR3: CVRGQNTGELFF. The CDR3 coding sequence is TGCGTCAGGGGGCAGAACACCGGGGAGCTGTTTTTT.

The chain combines TRBV5-1 with TRBJ1-1; D possibly corresponds to TRBD1 (5 bases). The CDR3 is made up of 15 amino acids. Per the germline V gene, CDR1 is SGHRS and CDR2 is YFSETQ. V was shortened by 0 bases and J by 2 bases, with 11 bases between the two germline ends. The CDR3 protein is CASSLVGASNTEAFF. As DNA, the CDR3 is TGCGCCAGCAGCTTGGTTGGGGCATCCAACACTGAAGCTTTCTTT.

The genes are TRBV27 and TRBJ2-4; a possible D gene is TRBD2 (5 bases). This CDR3 has 15 residues. Per the germline V gene, CDR1 is MNHEY and CDR2 is SMNVEV (reference sequence). V was clipped by 0 bases and J by 11 bases, with 17 bases between them. CDR3 amino acids: CASSLSRGSSFLQYF. In nucleotides, the CDR3 is TGTGCCAGCAGTTTATCACGAGGGTCCAGTTTCCTTCAGTACTTC.

The V call is TRBV28, the J call TRBJ2-2; D remains ambiguous. The germline gives CDR1 MDHEN, CDR2 SYDVKM. The V gene lost 6 bases and the J gene lost 4 bases, with 15 bases spanning the gap. The CDR3 extends over 15 amino acids. The CDR3 here is CASRVPYAGTGELFF. CDR3 bases: TGTGCCAGCAGGGTGCCTTATGCAGGCACCGGGGAGCTGTTTTTT.

This chain uses TRBV28 with TRBJ1-6; D not resolved. CDR3 size: 13 residues. Germline assignment: CDR1 MDHEN and CDR2 SYDVKM. Between the trimmed V and J ends, which lost 6 bases and 11 bases, there was a span of 14 bases. The CDR3 is CASSPGEDPPLHF. The CDR3 coding sequence is TGTGCCAGCAGCCCCGGGGAGGACCCACCCCTCCACTTT.

The chain is built from TRBV4-3 and TRBJ2-1; 10 nucleotides align to TRBD2. The CDR3 runs to 17 residues. The V and J ends lost 4 bases and 5 bases, in that order; junction bases with no gene match: 11. Germline CDR1 reads LGHNA; CDR2 reads YSLEER. The chain's CDR3 is CASSLRAGGQGDNEQFF. As DNA, the CDR3 is TGCGCCAGCAGCCTCCGAGCGGGAGGGCAGGGTGACAATGAGCAGTTCTTC.

The chain links TRBV9 to TRBJ2-5; 7 bases align to TRBD1. CDR1 and CDR2 from the germline V gene are SGDLS and YYNGEE. The J segment lost 3 bases and the V segment lost 1 base, leaving 0 bases of the junction unmatched. CDR3 length: 13 residues. The CDR3 region is CASSVQGEETQYF. CDR3 DNA: TGTGCCAGCAGCGTACAGGGGGAAGAGACCCAGTACTTC. The full variable domain, with the rest looked up from reference TRBV9 and TRBJ2-5, is DSGVTQTPKHLITATGQRVTLRCSPRSGDLSVYWYQQSLDQGLQFLIQYYNGEERAKGNILERFSAQQFPDLHSELNLSSLELGDSALYFCASSVQGEETQYFGPGTRLLVL.

The chain has TRBV19 and TRBJ1-2; D perhaps matches TRBD1 (6 bases). V was shortened by 5 bases and J by 6 bases, with 16 bases between the two germline ends. The CDR3 covers 14 residues. Per germline, CDR1 LNHDA and CDR2 SQIVND (reference sequence). CDR3 sequence: CASSAQTGSDGYTF. The CDR3 DNA reads as TGTGCCAGTAGTGCCCAGACAGGCTCTGATGGCTACACCTTC.

This sequence joins TRBV5-1 and TRBJ2-6, with a possible D match to TRBD2 (5 bases). Germline CDR1 is SGHRS and CDR2 is YFSETQ. CDR3 length: 15 amino acids. Trimming stripped 2 bases from V and 0 bases from J, with 6 bases between. The CDR3 bases are TGCGCCAGCAGCTTAGGGAGCTCTGGGGCCAACGTCCTGACTTTC. It specifies CASSLGSSGANVLTF.

The rearrangement uses TRBV30 and TRBJ1-4, with 8 bases matching TRBD1. Trimming at V came to 0 bases and at J to 6 bases, leaving 9 bases not matched to a gene. The CDR3 totals 16 residues. The germline CDR1 and CDR2 sequences are GTSNPN and SVGIG (reference sequence). CDR3 loop: CAWSVETTGGDEKLFF. The CDR3 DNA is TGTGCCTGGAGTGTGGAAACCACAGGGGGAGATGAAAAACTGTTTTTT.

V usage is TRBV2 and J usage is TRBJ2-3, with 11 bases fitting TRBD1. V shed 8 bases and J 1 base; nucleotides not matched to a gene: 2. CDR3 length equals 14 residues. In germline, CDR1 is SNHLY, CDR2 FYNNEI. The CDR3 nucleotides read TGTGCCAGCTTGGACAGGGGGCGCACAGATACGCAGTATTTT. It encodes CASLDRGRTDTQYF.

The chain is built from TRBV18 and TRBJ2-1; D is possibly TRBD2 (5 bases). The V end lost 1 base, the J end lost 10 bases, and 11 bases lay between the germline ends. CDR1 and CDR2 from the germline V gene are KGHSH and LQKENI. The CDR3 totals 13 residues. The CDR3 spells CASSPQREREQFF. The CDR3 DNA sequence: TGTGCCAGCTCACCACAGAGGGAGAGGGAGCAGTTCTTC.

The V gene is TRBV9, the J gene TRBJ2-3, with 7 bases that match TRBD2. Germline assignment: CDR1 SGDLS and CDR2 YYNGEE. The junction had 10 bases not matched to a gene; V was cut back by 1 base and J by 5 bases. This CDR3 region has 16 residues. The CDR3 sequence is CASSVQTGTIGDTQYF. In nucleotides, the CDR3 is TGTGCCAGCAGCGTACAGACCGGGACTATTGGAGATACGCAGTATTTT.

This sequence joins TRBV24-1 and TRBJ2-5; no clear D. CDR3 length: 14 amino acids. Looked up from germline, CDR1 is KGHDR and CDR2 is SFDVKD. V was cut by 0 bases and J by 2 bases, with 6 bases left in between. The CDR3 DNA sequence: TGTGCCACCAGTGATTTGGGTCCACAAGAGACCCAGTACTTC. Its protein is CATSDLGPQETQYF.

The chain couples TRBV2 to TRBJ1-2, with D unclear. The CDR3 covers 12 residues. Germline CDR1 SNHLY, CDR2 FYNNEI. V was clipped by 3 bases and J by 5 bases, with 7 bases between them. The CDR3, as DNA: TGTGCCAGCAGTGAGGGCAGGTATGGCTACACCTTC. The encoded protein is CASSEGRYGYTF.

The rearrangement uses TRBV25-1 and TRBJ2-1; D tentatively reads TRBD1 or TRBD2 (5 bases each). V was cut by 10 bases and J by 5 bases, with 18 bases left in between. The CDR3 extends over 14 amino acids. The germline gives CDR1 MGHDK, CDR2 SYGVNS. The CDR3 bases are TGTGCCACCCGACGGCCACGAGGGGACAATGAGCAGTTCTTC. Amino acid sequence: CATRRPRGDNEQFF.

The rearrangement links TRBV19 to TRBJ1-2; 10 bases fit TRBD1. The trim removed 6 bases at V and 4 bases at J, leaving 8 bases unmatched. The length of the CDR3 is 15 residues. Germline V CDR1 and CDR2: LNHDA, SQIVND (reference sequence). As DNA, the CDR3 is TGTGCCAGTAGGAGACCGGGACAGGGGATCTATGGCTACACCTTC. This sequence encodes CASRRPGQGIYGYTF. Looking up the rest from reference TRBV19 and TRBJ1-2 gives the full variable domain: DGGITQSPKYLFRKEGQNVTLSCEQNLNHDAMYWYRQDPGQGLRLIYYSQIVNDFQKGDIAEGYSVSREKKESFPLTVTSAQKNPTAFYLCASRRPGQGIYGYTFGSGTRLTVV.

CDR3 DNA sequence: TGTGCCAGTAGTATACTTGCCAGGGGGCAGGTTTCACCCCTCCACTTT. Translating gives CASSILARGQVSPLHF. V usage is TRBV19 and J usage is TRBJ1-6; 8 bases match TRBD1. The CDR3 is 16 residues long. The germline gives CDR1 LNHDA, CDR2 SQIVND (reference sequence). The V segment lost 2 bases and the J segment 9 bases; nucleotides outside the gene matches: 9.

The genes are TRBV28 and TRBJ2-3, with D perhaps being TRBD1 or TRBD2 (6 bases each). The CDR3 runs 15 residues. Per the germline V gene, CDR1 is MDHEN and CDR2 is SYDVKM. V lost 3 bases and J 1 base, leaving 11 bases between the germline ends. The CDR3 loop reads CASSLGGWGTDTQYF. The DNA of the CDR3 is TGTGCCAGCAGTTTGGGGGGCTGGGGCACAGATACGCAGTATTTT.